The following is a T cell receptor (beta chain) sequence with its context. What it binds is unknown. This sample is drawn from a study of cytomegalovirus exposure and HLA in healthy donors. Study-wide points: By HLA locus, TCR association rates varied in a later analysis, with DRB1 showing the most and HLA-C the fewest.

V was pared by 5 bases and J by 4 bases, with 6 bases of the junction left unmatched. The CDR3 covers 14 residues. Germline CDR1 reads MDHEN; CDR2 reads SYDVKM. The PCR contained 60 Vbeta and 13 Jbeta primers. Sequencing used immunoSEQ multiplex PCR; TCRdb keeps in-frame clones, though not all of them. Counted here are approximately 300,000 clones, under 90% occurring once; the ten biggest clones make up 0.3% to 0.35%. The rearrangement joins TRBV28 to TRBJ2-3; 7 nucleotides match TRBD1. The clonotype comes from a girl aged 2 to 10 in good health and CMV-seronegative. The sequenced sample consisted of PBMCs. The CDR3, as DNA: TGTGCCAGCAGTCGACAGGGAAGACCAGATACGCAGTATTTT. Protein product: CASSRQGRPDTQYF. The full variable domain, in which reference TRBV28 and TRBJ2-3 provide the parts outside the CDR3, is DVKVTQSSRYLVKRTGEKVFLECVQDMDHENMFWYRQDPGLGLRLIYFSYDVKMKEKGDIPEGYSVSREKKERFSLILESASTNQTSMYLCASSRQGRPDTQYFGPGTRLTVL.